The clone carrying this T cell receptor (beta chain) is a singleton in its sample. Noted time point: newly diagnosed GD, antithyroid drugs for less than 3 months. Researchers made the TCR library from RNA that was extracted from PBMCs. To make TCR beta libraries, researchers used iRepertoire HTBI primers and Arm-PCR of CDR3 regions. In TCRdb, the multiplex PCR reads were re-called with MiXCR into one record per CDR3 protein. The repertoire holds over 350,000 distinct CDR3 sequences, with around 15% as singletons. This sample stems from a study of regulatory T cells in long-lasting Graves disease. Study at large: Antithyroid drugs had been taken under 3 months by newly diagnosed Graves' patients.

In germline, CDR1 is ENHRY, CDR2 SYGVKD. The length of the CDR3 is 19 residues. The germline V and J ends were trimmed by 4 bases and 4 bases, with 28 bases remaining between them. This same sample was also part of a study on T cells in Graves' hyperthyroidism and ophthalmopathy. From that study: First-round RT-PCR of the TCR CDR3 relied on the HTBI primer set.

J is TRBJ1-2 and V is TRBV10-3; TRBD1 might be the D (5 bases). Sample: peripheral blood mononuclear cells (PBMCs), taken at new diagnosis, from a patient treated with antithyroid drugs. The sequence was collected from a woman between 45 and 60 years old with Graves disease. The CDR3 sequence: CAISVPWTGARDGTYGYTF. CDR3 nucleotide sequence: TGTGCCATCAGTGTACCCTGGACGGGCGCCAGAGATGGGACCTATGGCTACACCTTC.